This T cell receptor (beta chain) was sequenced during a study of cytomegalovirus exposure and HLA in healthy donors. Sequencing used immunoSEQ multiplex PCR; TCRdb keeps in-frame clones, though not all of them. This sample has under 200,000 clones, with approximately 96% found just once. The donors belonged to the roughly 130-subject validation cohort, separate from the roughly 700-subject first cohort. The CDR3 contains 15 residues. Deletions cut 0 bases from V and 4 bases from J, with 11 bases between. Germline assignment: CDR1 SGDLS and CDR2 YYNGEE. This chain connects TRBV9 to TRBJ1-3; D gene ambiguous. The sequenced sample was PBMCs. This receptor was obtained from a woman younger than 35 in good health and CMV-seronegative. CDR3: CASSVEPHGGNTIYF. The DNA for the CDR3 is TGTGCCAGCAGCGTAGAGCCCCACGGGGGAAACACCATATATTTT.